This TCR beta chain is drawn from a study of lymphopenia after photon versus proton radiotherapy (dated by TCRdb to between 2018 and 2020). Study-level background: The study compared the immunological effects of photon versus proton radiation therapy in patients with gastrointestinal tumors who developed high-grade lymphopenia. The cohort comprised about 20 patients with gastrointestinal tumors who received either photon or proton therapy and then developed lymphopenia. The study aimed to characterize how the two radiation modalities differ in their impact on the immune system. General study outcomes and caveats: During treatment, patients who received photon therapy lost naive T cells and TCR diversity and gained effector/memory populations, whereas patients who received proton therapy remained relatively stable. After the lymphocyte count nadir, repertoires from photon-treated patients showed oligoclonal expansion, particularly of CD8+ Temra cells, and this expansion drove the decline in diversity. The survival association was assessed only in patients who died, and better survival with proton therapy was presented by the authors as a possibility rather than a demonstrated result. Among patients across the cohort who died, overall survival time showed an inverse correlation with a larger post-nadir drop in TCR diversity.

Comments on this clone: The antigen it recognizes is unknown. No per-base quality is available; no much larger clone lies one base away.

Trimming removed 4 bases from V and 1 base from J, leaving 15 bases between the germline ends. The CDR3 runs 15 amino acids, cysteine and phenylalanine included. This entry keeps only the CDR3 DNA: 45 bases, framed from base 1. The germline V gene (reference sequence) yields GTSNPN for CDR1 and SVGIG for CDR2. Library preparation was by the immunoSEQ multiplex PCR assay. T cell repertoires were profiled with deep sequencing of rearranged TCR beta loci together with multiparametric flow cytometry. TCRdb re-hosts the immuneACCESS table, in-frame sequences only. Its copies lack some clones; in the studies checked, an unresolved V gene accounts for under half of them, and the cause for the rest is not known. This sample comprises about 25,000 clones, 87% of them detected only once. Of the sample, roughly a fifth is held by the ten largest clones.

Sequenced material: peripheral blood, taken from a patient treated with photon-based radiotherapy. The origin of this receptor is a man over 45 with gastric cancer. The receptor chain draws on TRBV30 and TRBJ2-3; the D gene cannot be named for sure. The CDR3 protein is CAWTPIGVGTDTQYF. The bases are TGTGCCTGGACCCCTATAGGAGTCGGCACAGATACGCAGTATTTT.